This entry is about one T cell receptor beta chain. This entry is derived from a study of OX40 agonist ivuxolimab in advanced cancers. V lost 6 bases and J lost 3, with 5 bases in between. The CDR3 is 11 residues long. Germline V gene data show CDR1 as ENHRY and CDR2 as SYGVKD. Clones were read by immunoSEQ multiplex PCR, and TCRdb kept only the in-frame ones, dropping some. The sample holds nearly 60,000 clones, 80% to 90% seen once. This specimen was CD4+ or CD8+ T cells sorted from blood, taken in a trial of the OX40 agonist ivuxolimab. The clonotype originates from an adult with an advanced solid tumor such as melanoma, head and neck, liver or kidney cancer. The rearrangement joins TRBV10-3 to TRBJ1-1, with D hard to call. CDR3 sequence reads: CAIRRDTEAFF. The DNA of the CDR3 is TGTGCCATCAGGAGGGACACTGAAGCTTTCTTT.